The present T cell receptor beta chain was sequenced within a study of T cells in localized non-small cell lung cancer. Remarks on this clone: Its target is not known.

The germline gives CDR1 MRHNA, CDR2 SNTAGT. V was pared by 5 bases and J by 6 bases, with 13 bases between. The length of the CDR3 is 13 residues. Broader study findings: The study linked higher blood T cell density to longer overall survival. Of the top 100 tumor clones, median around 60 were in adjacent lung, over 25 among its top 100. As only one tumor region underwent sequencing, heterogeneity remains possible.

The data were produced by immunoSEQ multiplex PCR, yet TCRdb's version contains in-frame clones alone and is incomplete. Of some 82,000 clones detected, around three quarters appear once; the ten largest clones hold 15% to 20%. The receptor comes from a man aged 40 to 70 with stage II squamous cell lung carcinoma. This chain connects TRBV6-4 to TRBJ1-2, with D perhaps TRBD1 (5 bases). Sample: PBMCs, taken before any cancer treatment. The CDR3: CASSSGGTNGYTF. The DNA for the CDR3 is TGTGCCAGCAGTTCCGGCGGGACGAATGGCTACACCTTC.